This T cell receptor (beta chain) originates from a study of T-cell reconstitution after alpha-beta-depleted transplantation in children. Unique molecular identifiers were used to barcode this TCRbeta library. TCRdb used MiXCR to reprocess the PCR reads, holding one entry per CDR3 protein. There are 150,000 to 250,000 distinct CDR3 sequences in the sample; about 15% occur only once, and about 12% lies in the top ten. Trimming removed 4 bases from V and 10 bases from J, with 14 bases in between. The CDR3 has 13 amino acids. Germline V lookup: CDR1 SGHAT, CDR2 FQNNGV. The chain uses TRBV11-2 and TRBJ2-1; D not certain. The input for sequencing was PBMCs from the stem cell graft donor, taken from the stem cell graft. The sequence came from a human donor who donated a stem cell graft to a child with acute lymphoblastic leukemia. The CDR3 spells CASSSMVGLEQFF. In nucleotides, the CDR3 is TGTGCCAGCAGCTCAATGGTCGGGTTAGAGCAGTTCTTC.